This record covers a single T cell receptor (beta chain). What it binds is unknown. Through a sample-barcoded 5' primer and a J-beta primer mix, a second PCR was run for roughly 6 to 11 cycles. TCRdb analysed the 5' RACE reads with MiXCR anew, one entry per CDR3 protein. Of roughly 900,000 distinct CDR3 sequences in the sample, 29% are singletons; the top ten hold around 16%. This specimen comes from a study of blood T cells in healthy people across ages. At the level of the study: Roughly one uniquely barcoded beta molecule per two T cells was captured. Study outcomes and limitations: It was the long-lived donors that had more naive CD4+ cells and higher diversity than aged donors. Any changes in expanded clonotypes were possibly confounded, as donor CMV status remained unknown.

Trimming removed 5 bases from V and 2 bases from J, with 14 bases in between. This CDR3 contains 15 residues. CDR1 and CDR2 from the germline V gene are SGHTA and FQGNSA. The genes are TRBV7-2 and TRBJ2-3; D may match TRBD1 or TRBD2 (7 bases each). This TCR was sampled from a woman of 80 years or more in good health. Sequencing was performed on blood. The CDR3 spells CASSDQGGPTDTQYF. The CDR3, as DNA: TGTGCCAGCAGCGACCAGGGGGGGCCCACAGATACGCAGTATTTT.